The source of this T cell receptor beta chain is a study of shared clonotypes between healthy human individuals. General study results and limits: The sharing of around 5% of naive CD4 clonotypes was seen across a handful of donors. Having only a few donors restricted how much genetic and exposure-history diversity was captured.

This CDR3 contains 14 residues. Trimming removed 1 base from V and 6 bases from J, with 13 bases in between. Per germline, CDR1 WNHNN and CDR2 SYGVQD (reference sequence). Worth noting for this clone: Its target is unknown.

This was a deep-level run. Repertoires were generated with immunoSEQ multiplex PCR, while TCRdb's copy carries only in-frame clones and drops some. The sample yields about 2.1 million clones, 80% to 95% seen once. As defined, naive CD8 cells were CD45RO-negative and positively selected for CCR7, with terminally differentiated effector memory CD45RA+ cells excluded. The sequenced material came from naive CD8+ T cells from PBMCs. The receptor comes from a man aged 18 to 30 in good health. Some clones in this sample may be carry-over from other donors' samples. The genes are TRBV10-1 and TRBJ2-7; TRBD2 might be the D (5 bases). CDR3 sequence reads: CASSEWSTRGEQYF. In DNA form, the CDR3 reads TGCGCCAGCAGTGAGTGGAGTACTAGAGGCGAGCAGTACTTC.